These 25 T cell receptor beta chains were all obtained from the same sample, sequenced in a study of blood T cell repertoires in COVID-19 (dated by TCRdb to 2020 to 2021). The library came from the immunoSEQ multiplex PCR assay. As stored in TCRdb, this immuneACCESS dataset retains in-frame rearrangements with V and J assigned. A fraction of the clones does not appear; measured against another copy, unresolved V genes explain less than half of the discrepancy, and the remainder lacks a known reason. This sample has about 300,000 clones in its table, and 90% of those were observed once. Around 4.5% of the sample lies in the top ten. Sequenced sample: PBMCs or T cells enriched from blood (not recorded which). All receptors come from a woman aged 18 to 35 with acute COVID-19.

CDR3 sequence: CASSRGGTLSYNEQFF. CDR3 in DNA: TGTGCCAGCAGCAGAGGGGGCACTCTCTCCTACAATGAGCAGTTCTTC. The chain couples TRBV2 to TRBJ2-1, with TRBD1 identical over 7 bases. Germline trimming cut 6 bases from V and 0 bases from J; bases unmatched to any gene: 8. Germline loops: CDR1 SNHLY, CDR2 FYNNEI. The length of the CDR3 is 16 residues.

The V gene is TRBV28, the J gene TRBJ1-5; D is undetermined. Trimming left V 5 bases short and J 3 bases short, with 14 bases between. Looked up from germline, CDR1 is MDHEN and CDR2 is SYDVKM. There are 15 residues in the CDR3. The CDR3 DNA reads TGTGCCAGCAGTACCCCCGCAGGCAACAATCAGCCCCAGCATTTT. This translates into CASSTPAGNNQPQHF.

The chain has TRBV5-1 and TRBJ2-1; 12 bases fit TRBD2. The CDR3 length is 16 residues. Germline loops: CDR1 SGHRS, CDR2 YFSETQ. After removal of 3 bases from V and 3 bases from J, the junction contained 4 bases not matched to a gene. The CDR3 coding sequence is TGCGCCAGCAGCTCAGGACTAGCGGGAATCTACAATGAGCAGTTCTTC. Translated: CASSSGLAGIYNEQFF.

This clone appeared a single time. The J gene is TRBJ2-2, the V gene TRBV19; 13 bases fit TRBD2. CDR3 size: 17 residues. Germline V gene lookup returns CDR1 LNHDA and CDR2 SQIVND (reference sequence). Trimming cost V 5 bases and J 3 bases; bases outside gene matches: 6. CDR3 in DNA: TGTGCCAGTAGTCTGGGACTAGCGGGATCCCACACCGGGGAGCTGTTTTTT. Its protein product is CASSLGLAGSHTGELFF.

CDR3 in DNA: TGTGCCAGCAGCCCCGACAGCTACCAAGAGACCCAGTACTTC. It is translated as CASSPDSYQETQYF. The chain couples TRBV5-4 to TRBJ2-5; the D gene is possibly TRBD1 (5 bases). The CDR3 runs 14 residues. Looked up from germline, CDR1 is SGHNT and CDR2 is YYREEE (reference sequence). Trimming took 4 bases from V and 0 from J, leaving 10 bases between them.

This chain uses TRBV28 with TRBJ1-5, with D possibly TRBD1 on 5 matching bases. Trimming removed 3 bases at V and 3 bases at J, with 9 bases between. The germline V gene encodes CDR1 MDHEN and CDR2 SYDVKM. The CDR3 sequence is 14 residues long. Written as DNA, the CDR3 is TGTGCCAGCAGTTTGATCAGGGACAATCAGCCCCAGCATTTT. As protein: CASSLIRDNQPQHF.

The chain is built from TRBV15 and TRBJ2-5; tentatively, D is TRBD2 (5 bases). V gave up 0 bases and J gave up 2 bases, with 10 bases separating them. Per the germline V gene, CDR1 is LNHNV and CDR2 is YYDKDF (reference sequence). There are 15 residues in the CDR3. CDR3 sequence: CATSRDQLDQETQYF. The DNA of the CDR3 is TGTGCCACCAGCAGAGATCAACTAGATCAAGAGACCCAGTACTTC. The whole variable domain, filled in from reference TRBV15 and TRBJ2-5, reads DAMVIQNPRYQVTQFGKPVTLSCSQTLNHNVMYWYQQKSSQAPKLLFHYYDKDFNNEADTPDNFQSRRPNTSFCFLDIRSPGLGDTAMYLCATSRDQLDQETQYFGPGTRLLVL.

The chain is built from TRBV19 and TRBJ1-5; 7 bases fit TRBD1. The J segment lost 4 bases and the V segment lost 8 bases, leaving 8 bases of the junction unmatched. Germline V gene sequence: CDR1 LNHDA, CDR2 SQIVND (reference sequence). This CDR3 is 14 amino acids long. The CDR3 DNA is TGTGCCAGTTCCTCCGGGACAGAAAATCAGCCCCAGCATTTT. It encodes CASSSGTENQPQHF. Full variable domain (remainder filled in from reference TRBV19 and TRBJ1-5): DGGITQSPKYLFRKEGQNVTLSCEQNLNHDAMYWYRQDPGQGLRLIYYSQIVNDFQKGDIAEGYSVSREKKESFPLTVTSAQKNPTAFYLCASSSGTENQPQHFGDGTRLSIL.

The chain recombines TRBV28 with TRBJ2-1; D is perhaps TRBD2 (6 bases). Germline loops: CDR1 MDHEN, CDR2 SYDVKM. The CDR3 extends over 14 amino acids. The V and J ends lost 2 bases and 5 bases respectively, with 10 bases between them. CDR3 in amino acids: CASSLGSGHNEQFF. The CDR3 bases are TGTGCCAGCAGTTTAGGTAGCGGACACAATGAGCAGTTCTTC.

The V gene is TRBV11-2, the J gene TRBJ2-7, with D tentatively TRBD1 (6 bases). This CDR3 comprises 15 residues. CDR1 SGHAT and CDR2 FQNNGV come from the germline V gene. Trimming removed 5 bases at V and 5 bases at J, with 19 bases between. Written as DNA, the CDR3 is TGTGCCAGCAGCCCCGCCCGAGGGGGTTCTGACGAGCAGTACTTC. As protein: CASSPARGGSDEQYF.

J is TRBJ2-5 and V is TRBV5-1; 7 positions match TRBD2. In germline, CDR1 is SGHRS, CDR2 YFSETQ. V lost 6 bases to trimming and J lost 4 bases; unmatched junction nucleotides: 15. This CDR3 has 16 residues. CDR3 sequence reads: CASTTQPGRGGETQYF. The DNA for the CDR3 is TGCGCCAGCACCACCCAACCGGGGAGGGGTGGAGAGACCCAGTACTTC.

This sequence joins TRBV7-2 and TRBJ1-6; 8 nucleotides line up with TRBD1. Trimming cost V 5 bases and J 2 bases; bases outside gene matches: 5. The CDR3 consists of 16 residues. In germline, CDR1 is SGHTA, CDR2 FQGNSA. The CDR3 region has the DNA TGTGCCAGCAGCAAGACAGGGGTGGCCTATAATTCACCCCTCCACTTT. Its translation: CASSKTGVAYNSPLHF.

This chain uses TRBV27 with TRBJ1-5; 7 bases fit TRBD1. CDR3 length: 14 residues. J was trimmed by 10 bases and V by 2 bases; bases with no gene match: 8. CDR1 is MNHEY, CDR2 SMNVEV, per germline (reference sequence). The CDR3 region has the DNA TGTGCCAGCAGTTTAACGACAGGGTTGGGCCCCCAGCATTTT. This sequence encodes CASSLTTGLGPQHF.

The chain employs TRBV6-5 and TRBJ2-1; 9 bases line up with TRBD1. The CDR3 consists of 16 residues. V lost 0 bases and J lost 10; bases outside the gene matches: 10. CDR1 MNHEY and CDR2 SVGAGI come from the germline V gene. The CDR3 DNA follows: TGTGCCAGCAGTTACTCGGGACAGGGCTCCTTCTGGGAGCAGTTCTTC. Amino acids: CASSYSGQGSFWEQFF.

The rearrangement uses TRBV7-3 and TRBJ2-3, with 16 nucleotides matching TRBD2. The CDR3 extends over 19 amino acids. Trimming at V came to 3 bases and at J to 1 base, leaving 7 bases not matched to a gene. Germline V gives CDR1 SGHTA, CDR2 FQGTGA. CDR3 residues: CASSFGTSGRARGTDTQYF. The CDR3 nucleotides are TGTGCCAGCAGCTTCGGGACTAGCGGGAGGGCCCGGGGCACAGATACGCAGTATTTT.

CDR3: CATSTTVGGYTF. The CDR3 bases are TGTGCCACCAGCACGACAGTTGGCGGCTACACCTTC. The J gene is TRBJ1-2, the V gene TRBV15; D is possibly TRBD1 (5 bases). Trimming shortened V by 4 bases and J by 8 bases, and 11 bases separated the two germline ends. The CDR3 is 12 residues long. Germline V gene sequence: CDR1 LNHNV, CDR2 YYDKDF (reference sequence). The full variable domain, with the rest looked up from reference TRBV15 and TRBJ1-2, is DAMVIQNPRYQVTQFGKPVTLSCSQTLNHNVMYWYQQKSSQAPKLLFHYYDKDFNNEADTPDNFQSRRPNTSFCFLDIRSPGLGDTAMYLCATSTTVGGYTFGSGTRLTVV.

This chain uses TRBV3-1 (or the pseudogene TRBV3-2) with TRBJ1-2; D gene unclear. Trimming took off 2 bases at V and 1 base at J, with 11 bases between the two ends. Germline V lookup: CDR1 LGHDT, CDR2 YNNKEL (reference sequence). The CDR3 has 15 amino acids. The CDR3 sequence is CASSQSAVLNYGYTF. The CDR3 DNA is TGTGCCAGCAGCCAATCAGCGGTGCTTAACTATGGCTACACCTTC.

The CDR3, as DNA: TGTGCCAGCAGCGTAGTGGGACTAGCGGGAGACCATGAGCAGTTCTTC. Translated: CASSVVGLAGDHEQFF. The gene calls are TRBV9 and TRBJ2-1; TRBD2 agrees at 14 bases. The CDR3 covers 16 residues. Germline values: CDR1 SGDLS, CDR2 YYNGEE. After removal of 0 bases from V and 8 bases from J, the junction contained 4 bases not matched to a gene.

J is TRBJ1-1 and V is TRBV12-3 or TRBV12-4, with 8 positions matching TRBD1. This CDR3 is 13 amino acids long. The J segment lost 1 base and the V segment lost 9 bases, leaving 4 bases of the junction unmatched. This CDR3 reads CASLTGGNTEAFF. CDR3 sequence (DNA): TGTGCCAGTCTAACAGGGGGGAACACTGAAGCTTTCTTT.

J is TRBJ2-7 and V is TRBV10-1; 9 bases match TRBD2. Per the germline V gene, CDR1 is WNHNN and CDR2 is SYGVQD (reference sequence). Germline trimming cut 6 bases from V and 6 bases from J; bases unmatched to any gene: 9. This CDR3 has 14 residues. CDR3 region: CASSGAAGGGEQYF. In nucleotides, the CDR3 is TGCGCCAGCAGCGGGGCAGCGGGAGGCGGCGAGCAGTACTTC.

J is TRBJ1-1 and V is TRBV10-3; maybe TRBD1 (6 bases). The V end was cut by 9 bases, the J end by 4 bases, with 15 bases between. Per the germline V gene, CDR1 is ENHRY and CDR2 is SYGVKD. The CDR3 totals 13 residues. Written as DNA, the CDR3 is TGTGCCATACAGCGACAGGATAGCACTGAAGCTTTCTTT. Amino acid sequence: CAIQRQDSTEAFF.

This clone was detected only once. The chain couples TRBV9 to TRBJ2-7; D call uncertain. The V end lost 4 bases, the J end lost 1 base, and 18 bases lay between the germline ends. The CDR3 contains 16 residues. Germline V gene sequence: CDR1 SGDLS, CDR2 YYNGEE. CDR3 bases: TGTGCCAGCAGCCCGACGTTGACATCAATTTCCTACGAGCAGTACTTC. This translates into CASSPTLTSISYEQYF.

The chain joins TRBV11-2 to TRBJ1-1; no clear D. Germline lookup yields CDR1 SGHAT and CDR2 FQNNGV. The CDR3 is 14 residues long. Between the trimmed V and J ends, which lost 1 base and 4 bases, there was a span of 10 bases. CDR3 bases: TGTGCCAGCAGCTTAGTGGGAGCGGGCACTGAAGCTTTCTTT. Its protein product is CASSLVGAGTEAFF. Looking up the rest from reference TRBV11-2 and TRBJ1-1 gives the full variable domain: EAGVAQSPRYKIIEKRQSVAFWCNPISGHATLYWYQQILGQGPKLLIQFQNNGVVDDSQLPKDRFSAERLKGVDSTLKIQPAKLEDSAVYLCASSLVGAGTEAFFGQGTRLTVV.

This rearrangement joins TRBV7-3 to TRBJ2-3; no firm D call. The CDR3 spans 14 residues. V shed 2 bases and J shed 4 bases, with 10 bases lying between them. Germline-derived CDR1 and CDR2 are SGHTA and FQGTGA. The DNA of the CDR3 is TGTGCCAGCAGCTTAGGTAGAGAAGCAGATACGCAGTATTTT. Translated, it gives CASSLGREADTQYF.

The chain employs TRBV9 and TRBJ2-3, with 13 positions matching TRBD2. Germline V gene data show CDR1 as SGDLS and CDR2 as YYNGEE. This CDR3 has 18 amino acids. Trimming cost V 4 bases and J 1 base; bases outside gene matches: 9. The CDR3 spells CASSPNPGLAGGTDTQYF. The CDR3 DNA sequence: TGTGCCAGCAGCCCCAACCCAGGACTAGCGGGAGGCACAGATACGCAGTATTTT.